This record concerns one T cell receptor beta chain sequence. Its target is unknown. This specimen comes from a study of CXCR3-negative and CXCR3-positive naive CD8 T cells. Study-wide context: The libraries together contributed about 130 million TRB reads, each supplying about 1.5 +/- 0.3 million. Study outcomes and limitations: Each naive subset displayed comparably high diversity, whereas memory CD8+ cells displayed much lower diversity. Naive subsets had comparable surface CD5, so TRB CDR3 properties gauged TCR strength.

This CDR3 contains 15 residues. Germline V lookup: CDR1 SQVTM, CDR2 ANQGSEA. In preparing the TRB cDNA libraries, 5' RACE with UMI labels was used. For each CDR3 protein, TCRdb gives one entry from its re-call of the 5' RACE reads, without DNA. The listing records around 56,000 distinct CDR3 sequences. The CD45RO-CCR7+CD27+CD95- phenotype denoted naive CD8+ T cells. The sequence came from a human donor in good health. Some clones in this sample may be carry-over from other donors' samples. J is TRBJ2-7 and V is TRBV29-1; TCRdb outputs TRBD2, but without DNA this stays unchecked. What was sequenced was naive CXCR3- CD8+ T cells from blood. The subset: CD45RO-CCR7+CD27+CD95- naive CD8+ T cells lacking CXCR3 (TNR3-). CDR3 sequence reads: CSVIMRGDFSYEQYF.